This T cell receptor beta chain derives from a study of spatial heterogeneity in lung cancer. Every individual TCR cDNA molecule carried its own unique molecular identifier, which allowed correction of PCR and sequencing errors. TCRdb re-derived calls from the 5' RACE reads in MiXCR, one entry per CDR3 protein. This sample has just over 75,000 distinct CDR3 sequences; under 8.5% occur once, and the top ten carry roughly 6.4%. Time point: sample taken at primary tumor resection. Sequencing covered unsorted whole RNA taken from tumor, nontumor lung or frozen PBMC. This clonotype was observed a handful of times. Germline CDR1 GTSNPN, CDR2 SVGIG (reference sequence). The CDR3 totals 13 residues. Deletions cut 0 bases from V and 6 bases from J, with 8 bases between.

This clonotype was obtained from a male donor with early-stage non-small cell lung cancer. V gene TRBV30 combines with J gene TRBJ2-2, with D unclear. Material: PBMCs, obtained at surgery. CDR3 sequence: CAWSVRAPGELFF. In DNA form, the CDR3 reads TGTGCCTGGAGTGTAAGAGCCCCCGGGGAGCTGTTTTTT.